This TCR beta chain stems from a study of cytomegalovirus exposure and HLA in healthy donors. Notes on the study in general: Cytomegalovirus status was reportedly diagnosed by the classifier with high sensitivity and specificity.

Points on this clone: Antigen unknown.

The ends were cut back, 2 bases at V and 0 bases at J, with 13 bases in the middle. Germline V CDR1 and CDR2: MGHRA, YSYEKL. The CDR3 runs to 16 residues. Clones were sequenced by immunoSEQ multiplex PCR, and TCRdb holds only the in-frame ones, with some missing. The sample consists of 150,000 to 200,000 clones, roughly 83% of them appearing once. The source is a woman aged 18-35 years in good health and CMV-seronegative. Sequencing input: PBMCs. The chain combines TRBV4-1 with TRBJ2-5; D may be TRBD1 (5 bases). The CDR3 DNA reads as TGCGCCAGCAGCCAAATTCTTCAGGGCTACCAAGAGACCCAGTACTTC. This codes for CASSQILQGYQETQYF.